The present TCR beta chain was sequenced within a study of T cells in Graves' hyperthyroidism and ophthalmopathy. Study-wide findings and caveats: Most expanded thyroid clonotypes above 0.001 recurred in blood.

This clonotype was recorded many times. The antigen remains undetermined. This CDR3 has 14 amino acids. Per the germline V gene, CDR1 is SGHAT and CDR2 is FQNNGV. V was pared by 8 bases and J by 0 bases, with 10 bases between. What was amplified from RNA transcripts were TCR beta CDR3 regions. First-round RT-PCR targeting the TCR CDR3 was performed with the HTBI primer set. TCRdb passed the multiplex PCR reads through MiXCR, listing each CDR3 protein once. The sample has around 700,000 distinct CDR3 sequences; 15% to 20% are singletons. Diagnoses used clinical symptoms, serum thyroxine and TRAb, thyroid ultrasound and orbital computed tomography.

This receptor was obtained from a woman aged 45-65 years with Graves' hyperthyroidism that later progressed to Graves' ophthalmopathy. This chain joins TRBV11-2 and TRBJ1-4; D gene unclear. Specimen: blood. CDR3: CASSPAATNEKLFF. CDR3 bases: TGTGCCAGCTCACCTGCCGCAACTAATGAAAAACTGTTTTTT.